This section outlines one TCR beta chain sequence together with its context. This sample stems from a study of Ad26.COV2.S vaccination and SARS-CoV-2 variants. Germline CDR1 reads SGHDT; CDR2 reads YYEEEE. The V end was cut by 5 bases, the J end by 1 base, with 13 bases between. The CDR3 spans 15 residues. The treatment is: about 20 received Ad26.COV2.S at low or high dose, single or two shots; about 5 received placebo; per-sample allocation not given. Samples were taken on day 63 after the first vaccine or placebo injection. Sequenced by immunoSEQ multiplex PCR; TCRdb stores in-frame clones only, minus some. The sample records roughly 300,000 clones, about 87% being singletons.

The sequenced sample was peripheral blood, obtained in a trial of Ad26.COV2.S vaccine versus placebo. The chain uses TRBV5-6 and TRBJ1-5; D gene ambiguous. The origin of this receptor is a person aged 18-60 years who received the Ad26.COV2.S COVID-19 vaccine or a placebo. For the CDR3, the DNA is TGTGCCAGCAGTCGGACGGGCCCCAGCAATCAGCCCCAGCATTTT. This sequence encodes CASSRTGPSNQPQHF.